A selection of T cell receptor beta chains follows, all from one sample in a study of OX40 agonist ivuxolimab in advanced cancers. Sequencing used immunoSEQ multiplex PCR; TCRdb keeps in-frame clones, though not all of them. The data show fewer than 85,000 clones, with 90% seen just once and less than 0.75% held by the top ten. The material sequenced was CD4+ or CD8+ T cells sorted from blood, taken in a trial of the OX40 agonist ivuxolimab. These receptors were collected from an adult with an advanced solid tumor such as melanoma, head and neck, liver or kidney cancer. The conserved cysteine and the conserved F or W are not part of the CDR3 here. Clone size is given for some rows only: seen once, a few or many times, or a class if the clone is expanded.

V gene	J gene	clone size	CDR3 protein
TRBV4-2	TRBJ1-2	NA	ASSQEGQGAGYT
TRBV7-9	TRBJ2-5	NA	ASSRNRETQY
TRBV5-4	TRBJ2-4	few	ASSLPGTEGNIQY
TRBV4-2	TRBJ2-7	NA	ASSAPGTSGYEQY
TRBV10-1	TRBJ2-3	NA	AGTPGGTRTDTQY
TRBV6-6	TRBJ2-5	NA	ASSTRGYQETQY
TRBV6-1	TRBJ2-7	NA	ASSELSLRDRGYEQY
TRBV19	TRBJ2-1	NA	ASNTPGGEGLAGRRF
TRBV11-2	TRBJ2-1	few	ASSSGTPSYNEQF
TRBV11-2	TRBJ1-2	NA	ASSSLSRDRRDNYGYT
TRBV25-1	TRBJ2-7	NA	ASSEGGRAYEQY
TRBV6-5	TRBJ1-2	NA	ASKLDRNYGYT
TRBV5-6	TRBJ1-1	few	ASRTFLGQTEAF
TRBV28	TRBJ2-7	few	ASRLRTSVAYEQY
TRBV5-4	TRBJ1-1	NA	ASSLGHANTEAF
TRBV6-5	TRBJ1-4	NA	ASSYQSGGEKLF
TRBV29-1	TRBJ2-3	NA	SVGAGSSGRAYRTDTQY
TRBV28	TRBJ1-1	NA	ASSFLGQGTNTEAF
TRBV21-1	TRBJ1-4	NA	ASSKAGRGSLKLF
TRBV7-2	TRBJ2-5	NA	ASSSQGGTSSQY
TRBV7-3	TRBJ2-3	NA	ASSPGQGTQY
TRBV19	TRBJ1-5	NA	ASTMGGGTQPQH
TRBV5-6	TRBJ2-1	NA	ASSSSPRTPNEQF
TRBV6-1	TRBJ2-7	NA	AGSPDSPGGEQY
TRBV6-5	TRBJ2-3	NA	ASSYSRESSDTQY
TRBV28	TRBJ1-2	NA	AGQRRGYYGYT
TRBV5-1	TRBJ1-1	few	ASSGKTGNTEAF
TRBV4-3	TRBJ1-2	once	ASSQVGTSGGYT
TRBV5-1	TRBJ2-7	NA	ASSPEDSSYEQY